Below are 23 T cell receptor beta chains sequenced from a single sample in a study of blood T cell repertoires in COVID-19. Repertoires were generated with immunoSEQ multiplex PCR, while TCRdb's copy carries only in-frame clones and drops some. Of roughly 220,000 clones in the sample, 84% are singletons; the top ten hold roughly 6.2%. The source material was PBMCs or T cells enriched from blood (not recorded which). Receptors originate from a woman aged 35 to 49 who had recovered from COVID-19.

The V and J genes are TRBV12-5 and TRBJ2-1, with TRBD2 matching 10 bases. V trimming: 0 bases; J trimming: 4 bases; junction bases outside the gene matches: 15. CDR3 length: 20 residues. Germline CDR1 and CDR2: LGHNT and FRNRAP. The CDR3 DNA sequence: TGTGCTAGTGGTTTGGTATATCTCTGGACTAGCGGAGAGACTTACAATGAGCAGTTCTTC. Its translation is CASGLVYLWTSGETYNEQFF.

The chain couples TRBV7-9 to TRBJ1-1, with 7 bases fitting TRBD1. Trimming took 5 bases from V and 4 from J; bases not matched to a gene: 7. The CDR3 totals 14 residues. CDR1 and CDR2 from the germline V gene are SEHNR and FQNEAQ (reference sequence). The CDR3 here is CASSPTGDATEAFF. In DNA, the CDR3 is TGTGCCAGCAGCCCTACAGGGGACGCCACTGAAGCTTTCTTT.

This clone occurred a few times. The chain joins TRBV4-1 to TRBJ1-5, with a possible D match to TRBD1 (5 bases). The V and J ends lost 3 bases and 4 bases respectively, with 19 bases between them. CDR3 size: 17 residues. Germline V CDR1 and CDR2: MGHRA, YSYEKL. The CDR3 DNA reads as TGCGCCAGCAGCCAGACCTACGTGGGGCCATCAAATCAGCCCCAGCATTTT. As protein: CASSQTYVGPSNQPQHF.

The rearrangement links TRBV4-1 to TRBJ1-6, with TRBD1 matching 10 bases. V shed 6 bases, J shed 8 bases, and the junction held 10 bases outside the gene matches. CDR1 and CDR2 (germline): MGHRA, YSYEKL. The CDR3 has 16 residues. The DNA of the CDR3 is TGCGCCAGCAGAGTGGGACAGGGGAAAGGTTATTCACCCCTCCACTTT. Translating it yields CASRVGQGKGYSPLHF.

The chain employs TRBV6-4 and TRBJ2-1; 9 positions agree with TRBD2. The CDR3 runs to 15 residues. With V trimmed by 3 bases and J by 0 bases, 0 bases remained unmatched. Germline V gives CDR1 MRHNA, CDR2 SNTAGT. CDR3 nucleotides: TGTGCCAGCAGTGAGCGGGAGGGCTCCTACAATGAGCAGTTCTTC. Translating it yields CASSEREGSYNEQFF.

The chain has TRBV5-1 and TRBJ2-7, with TRBD2 identical over 10 bases. The CDR3 runs 14 residues. The germline gives CDR1 SGHRS, CDR2 YFSETQ. The ends lost 1 base at V and 3 bases at J; junction bases unmatched: 1. The CDR3 loop is CASSLPSGSYEQYF. The CDR3 DNA sequence: TGCGCCAGCAGCTTGCCTAGCGGGAGCTACGAGCAGTACTTC.

The chain recombines TRBV3-1 (or the pseudogene TRBV3-2) with TRBJ2-1; D call uncertain. Germline V lookup: CDR1 LGHDT, CDR2 YNNKEL (reference sequence). V shed 0 bases and J shed 8 bases, with 5 bases lying between them. This CDR3 comprises 12 residues. The CDR3: CASSQDSDEQFF. The CDR3 DNA reads TGTGCCAGCAGCCAAGATTCAGATGAGCAGTTCTTC.

DNA of the CDR3: TGTGCCAGCAGACCAGGGGTATATTATTCACCCCTCCACTTT. This gives the protein CASRPGVYYSPLHF. The rearrangement joins TRBV7-2 to TRBJ1-6, with D possibly being TRBD1 (6 bases). Trimming took 6 bases from V and 8 from J, leaving 14 bases between them. Per the germline V gene, CDR1 is SGHTA and CDR2 is FQGNSA. The length of the CDR3 is 14 residues. The entire variable domain, with the rest obtained from reference TRBV7-2 and TRBJ1-6, is as follows: GAGVSQSPSNKVTEKGKDVELRCDPISGHTALYWYRQSLGQGLEFLIYFQGNSAPDKSGLPSDRFSAERTGGSVSTLTIQRTQQEDSAVYLCASRPGVYYSPLHFGNGTRLTVT.

The chain uses TRBV6-5 and TRBJ2-1; 10 nucleotides line up with TRBD2. This CDR3 contains 15 residues. Losses at the gene ends were 7 bases for V and 4 bases for J; bases not matched to a gene: 7. Germline V CDR1 and CDR2: MNHEY, SVGAGI. The CDR3 loop reads CASTLAGAHYNEQFF. Written as DNA, the CDR3 is TGTGCCAGCACCCTAGCGGGAGCTCATTACAATGAGCAGTTCTTC.

The V gene is TRBV19, the J gene TRBJ2-1; 8 bases line up with TRBD2. CDR1 is LNHDA, CDR2 SQIVND, per germline (reference sequence). Germline trimming cut 8 bases from V and 7 bases from J; bases unmatched to any gene: 13. The CDR3 runs 15 residues. The CDR3 is CASGSEIAGRNEQFF. CDR3 DNA: TGTGCCAGTGGTAGTGAAATAGCGGGACGGAATGAGCAGTTCTTC.

The chain combines TRBV7-2 with TRBJ2-5; D remains unclear. The CDR3 is 14 residues long. Trimming cost V 2 bases and J 2 bases, with 9 bases left between them. Looked up from germline, CDR1 is SGHTA and CDR2 is FQGNSA. The CDR3 protein is CASSLISSQETQYF. The CDR3 region has the DNA TGTGCCAGCAGCTTAATTTCCAGTCAAGAGACCCAGTACTTC.

The chain is built from TRBV11-2 and TRBJ2-1; 9 positions match TRBD1. Germline V gene data show CDR1 as SGHAT and CDR2 as FQNNGV. The CDR3 is 15 residues long. V lost 5 bases and J lost 0; bases outside the gene matches: 2. The CDR3 region has the DNA TGTGCCAGCAGCGGACAGGGGAGCTCCTACAATGAGCAGTTCTTC. This sequence encodes CASSGQGSSYNEQFF.

V and J are TRBV9 and TRBJ1-2, with unresolved D. Trimming removed 3 bases at V and 4 bases at J, with 19 bases between. CDR3 length: 16 amino acids. Looked up from germline, CDR1 is SGDLS and CDR2 is YYNGEE. The CDR3 here is CASSAGVDPLPYGYTF. The CDR3 nucleotides are TGTGCCAGCAGCGCCGGGGTCGATCCGCTACCCTATGGCTACACCTTC.

This clone was observed a single time. V usage is TRBV11-2 and J usage is TRBJ2-3, with 10 bases lining up with TRBD2. The germline CDR1 and CDR2 sequences are SGHAT and FQNNGV. The CDR3 is made up of 17 amino acids. V was clipped by 1 base and J by 3 bases; unmatched bases: 7. The CDR3 region is CASSLALAGGLTDTQYF. CDR3 coding DNA: TGTGCCAGCAGCTTAGCGTTAGCGGGAGGCCTAACAGATACGCAGTATTTT.

This sequence joins TRBV9 and TRBJ2-2; TRBD2 aligns across 7 bases. This CDR3 has 16 residues. With 0 bases clipped from V and 1 base from J, the junction kept 3 bases outside the gene matches. Germline V gives CDR1 SGDLS, CDR2 YYNGEE. CDR3 amino acids: CASSVEAGVNTGELFF. CDR3 DNA sequence: TGTGCCAGCAGCGTAGAGGCGGGAGTGAACACCGGGGAGCTGTTTTTT.

A word on this clone: Distinct nucleotide sequences in the sample also encode this CDR3. This chain connects TRBV18 to TRBJ2-1; 12 nucleotides agree with TRBD2. J gave up 1 base and V 3 bases, and 1 base lay outside the gene matches. The CDR3 is made up of 16 amino acids. Germline values: CDR1 KGHSH, CDR2 LQKENI. CDR3 DNA sequence: TGTGCCAGCTCACCTCTAGCGGGAGGGTCCTACAATGAGCAGTTCTTC. As protein: CASSPLAGGSYNEQFF.

The chain joins TRBV25-1 to TRBJ1-1; a weak D match, TRBD1 (5 bases). Germline assignment: CDR1 MGHDK and CDR2 SYGVNS. There are 15 residues in the CDR3. The germline V and J ends were trimmed by 0 bases and 3 bases, with 11 bases remaining between them. The CDR3 sequence: CASSEYPPGHTEAFF. The CDR3 DNA reads as TGTGCCAGCAGTGAATACCCCCCAGGGCACACTGAAGCTTTCTTT.

The chain is built from TRBV4-3 and TRBJ2-5; 8 nucleotides align to TRBD2. The junction had 8 bases not matched to a gene; V was cut back by 0 bases and J by 5 bases. Per germline, CDR1 LGHNA and CDR2 YSLEER. CDR3 length: 16 amino acids. The CDR3 loop reads CASSQEEGLGGETQYF. The CDR3 region has the DNA TGCGCCAGCAGCCAAGAGGAGGGACTAGGGGGGGAGACCCAGTACTTC.

CDR3 amino acids: CATSRGGSGEKLFF. CDR3 in DNA: TGTGCCACCAGCAGGGGCGGTTCGGGGGAAAAACTGTTTTTT. The chain is built from TRBV15 and TRBJ1-4; D remains ambiguous. V dropped 3 bases and J dropped 8 bases, with 13 bases sitting between them. There are 14 residues in the CDR3. Per germline, CDR1 LNHNV and CDR2 YYDKDF (reference sequence).

The J gene is TRBJ2-1, the V gene TRBV4-2; possible D gene TRBD2, 6 bases. CDR1 and CDR2 (germline): LGHNA, YNFKEQ. This CDR3 has 18 amino acids. V was pared by 0 bases and J by 0 bases, with 15 bases between. The CDR3 DNA reads as TGTGCCAGCAGCCAAGATCGCCTGGACTACAGCTCCTACAATGAGCAGTTCTTC. Translated, it gives CASSQDRLDYSSYNEQFF.

This chain uses TRBV10-3 with TRBJ2-3; TRBD1 matches 9 bases. From germline, CDR1 is ENHRY and CDR2 SYGVKD. This CDR3 has 13 amino acids. The ends lost 4 bases at V and 5 bases at J; junction bases unmatched: 1. The CDR3 DNA is TGTGCCATCAGTGGACAGGGGGAAGATACGCAGTATTTT. Its protein is CAISGQGEDTQYF.

The chain has TRBV5-1 and TRBJ1-4; TRBD1 matches at 7 bases. CDR1 is SGHRS and CDR2 is YFSETQ in the germline V gene. V was clipped by 0 bases and J by 7 bases; unmatched bases: 6. This CDR3 is built from 15 residues. As DNA, the CDR3 is TGCGCCAGCAGCTTGGTACAGGGGATAGGTGAAAAACTGTTTTTT. Translating gives CASSLVQGIGEKLFF.

This clone came up once. J is TRBJ2-1 and V is TRBV6-5; D is undetermined. The CDR3 is made up of 14 amino acids. V lost 5 bases and J lost 5, with 13 bases in between. The germline gives CDR1 MNHEY, CDR2 SVGAGI. The CDR3 sequence is CASSTLGPHNEQFF. The CDR3 DNA reads as TGTGCCAGCAGTACCCTAGGCCCCCACAATGAGCAGTTCTTC.